This entry features one T cell receptor (beta chain) sequence. Germline CDR1 is SGHTA and CDR2 is FQGNSA. CDR3 size: 14 residues. Trimming cost V 9 bases and J 4 bases; bases outside gene matches: 8. PCR employed 60 Vbeta and 13 Jbeta primers. Some clones are missing from TCRdb's copy, which holds only in-frame ones; the method was immunoSEQ multiplex PCR. The table has approximately 150,000 clones, approximately 78% seen once; the top ten hold around 2.3%. The data originate from a study of cytomegalovirus exposure and HLA in healthy donors. The sample was PBMCs. The rearrangement links TRBV7-2 to TRBJ1-1; 10 nucleotides agree with TRBD1. The source is a human donor in good health. In DNA, the CDR3 is TGTGCCAGTAACCGGGACAGGGGACCCACTGAAGCTTTCTTT. It specifies CASNRDRGPTEAFF.